The 27 T cell receptor beta chains below were found in one sample sequenced in a study of chemoradiotherapy in HPV16-positive cancers (dated by TCRdb to between 2021 and 2023). Library method: the immunoSEQ multiplex PCR assay. As stored in TCRdb, this immuneACCESS dataset retains in-frame rearrangements with V and J assigned. A fraction of the clones does not appear; measured against another copy, unresolved V genes explain less than half of the discrepancy, and the remainder lacks a known reason. The sample has 40,000 to 60,000 clones on record, 90% of them singletons. Roughly 3.3% of the sample comes from the top ten. Source: blood, taken from a patient who underwent chemoradiotherapy. The source of these receptors is a human donor with HPV-associated anogenital cancer.

This chain connects TRBV6-1 to TRBJ2-1; TRBD2 is a possible D gene (7 bases). The CDR3 has 16 residues. Looked up from germline, CDR1 is MNHNS and CDR2 is SASEGT. V lost 3 bases, J lost 3 bases, and 15 bases lay in between. The CDR3 protein is CASSDSAGAGYNEQFF. CDR3 in DNA: TGTGCCAGCAGTGATTCTGCGGGGGCGGGCTACAATGAGCAGTTCTTC.

The chain carries TRBV18 and TRBJ1-1; possibly TRBD1 for D (6 bases). The CDR3 covers 13 residues. Trimming removed 6 bases from V and 4 bases from J, with 12 bases in between. The V gene's germline CDR1 is KGHSH and CDR2 LQKENI. CDR3 region: CASSKQGGTEAFF. The CDR3 bases are TGTGCCAGCTCTAAACAGGGAGGCACTGAAGCTTTCTTT. The complete variable domain, with remaining parts taken from reference TRBV18 and TRBJ1-1, reads NAGVMQNPRHLVRRRGQEARLRCSPMKGHSHVYWYRQLPEEGLKFMVYLQKENIIDESGMPKERFSAEFPKEGPSILRIQQVVRGDSAAYFCASSKQGGTEAFFGQGTRLTVV.

V is TRBV7-2 and J is TRBJ2-5; tentatively, D is TRBD2 (5 bases). Per germline, CDR1 SGHTA and CDR2 FQGNSA. This CDR3 is 12 amino acids long. The ends were cut back, 5 bases at V and 5 bases at J, with 9 bases in the middle. CDR3 nucleotide sequence: TGTGCCAGCAGCGGAGGTTGGGAGACCCAGTACTTC. Its protein is CASSGGWETQYF. The full variable domain, in which reference TRBV7-2 and TRBJ2-5 provide the parts outside the CDR3, is GAGVSQSPSNKVTEKGKDVELRCDPISGHTALYWYRQSLGQGLEFLIYFQGNSAPDKSGLPSDRFSAERTGGSVSTLTIQRTQQEDSAVYLCASSGGWETQYFGPGTRLLVL.

The V and J genes are TRBV9 and TRBJ2-3, with a possible D match to TRBD1 (6 bases). The CDR3 sequence is 15 residues long. Trimming took 0 bases from V and 3 from J, leaving 11 bases between them. CDR1 SGDLS and CDR2 YYNGEE come from the germline V gene. CDR3 sequence: CASSVAPGVTDTQYF. In nucleotides, the CDR3 is TGTGCCAGCAGCGTAGCTCCAGGGGTAACAGATACGCAGTATTTT.

The CDR3 protein is CASSEQGGPQHF. The CDR3 nucleotides read TGTGCCAGCAGCGAACAGGGGGGGCCCCAGCATTTT. V is TRBV9 and J is TRBJ1-5; 8 bases line up with TRBD1. Germline CDR1 reads SGDLS; CDR2 reads YYNGEE. V dropped 3 bases and J dropped 9; count of bases not matched to a gene: 2. The CDR3 is 12 amino acids.

The gene calls are TRBV20-1 and TRBJ1-1, with no clear D. Germline V gene lookup returns CDR1 DFQATT and CDR2 SNEGSKA (reference sequence). Between the trimmed V and J ends, which lost 3 bases and 8 bases, there was a span of 7 bases. The CDR3 length is 10 residues. The CDR3 bases are TGCAGTGCTAGTGAGGAAGAAGCTTTCTTT. Its protein is CSASEEEAFF.

This chain links TRBV5-6 with TRBJ2-5, with D perhaps TRBD2 (6 bases). Looked up from germline, CDR1 is SGHDT and CDR2 is YYEEEE. Trimming removed 5 bases at V and 1 base at J, with 21 bases between. CDR3 length: 17 residues. CDR3 loop: CASSGGSEGLSQETQYF. CDR3 sequence (DNA): TGTGCCAGCAGTGGGGGGAGCGAGGGGCTCTCCCAAGAGACCCAGTACTTC.

The chain carries TRBV7-2 and TRBJ2-7; 8 bases line up with TRBD2. Germline CDR1 is SGHTA and CDR2 is FQGNSA. V lost 8 bases and J lost 6; bases outside the gene matches: 9. The length of the CDR3 is 13 residues. DNA for the CDR3: TGTGCCAGCTACCCGGGAGGGCCGTCCGAGCAGTACTTC. Translated: CASYPGGPSEQYF.

The rearrangement uses TRBV5-1 and TRBJ2-6; 12 positions match TRBD2. The ends lost 1 base at V and 2 bases at J; junction bases unmatched: 1. Germline V gives CDR1 SGHRS, CDR2 YFSETQ. The CDR3 length is 17 residues. CDR3: CASSLRLAGAGANVLTF. DNA for the CDR3: TGCGCCAGCAGCTTGCGACTAGCGGGAGCTGGGGCCAACGTCCTGACTTTC.

V is TRBV29-1 and J is TRBJ2-7; TRBD1 aligns across 7 bases. This CDR3 has 13 residues. J gave up 4 bases and V 4 bases, and 7 bases lay outside the gene matches. Germline assignment: CDR1 SQVTM and CDR2 ANQGSEA. CDR3 residues: CSVGLSQGYEQYF. For the CDR3, the DNA is TGCAGCGTTGGCCTCTCACAGGGGTACGAGCAGTACTTC.

The sample holds one count of this clone. This rearrangement joins TRBV11-3 to TRBJ2-5, with a tentative D call TRBD2 (5 bases). Germline CDR1 is SGHNT and CDR2 is YENEEA. The CDR3 has 15 amino acids. Trimming took off 5 bases at V and 1 base at J, with 14 bases between the two ends. CDR3 loop: CASSLGVQLQETQYF. DNA of the CDR3: TGTGCCAGCAGCCTCGGGGTACAGCTCCAAGAGACCCAGTACTTC.

J is TRBJ1-5 and V is TRBV7-8; 10 bases map to TRBD1. Germline V CDR1 and CDR2: SGHVS, FQNEAQ. This CDR3 has 17 residues. With 5 bases clipped from V and 7 bases from J, the junction kept 14 bases outside the gene matches. Here the CDR3 reads CASSHQQDRGLGQPQHF. CDR3 nucleotide sequence: TGTGCCAGCAGCCACCAACAAGACAGGGGGCTCGGGCAGCCCCAGCATTTT. The full variable domain, rest sourced from reference TRBV7-8 and TRBJ1-5, is GAGVSQSPRYKVAKRGQDVALRCDPISGHVSLFWYQQALGQGPEFLTYFQNEAQLDKSGLPSDRFFAERPEGSVSTLKIQRTQQEDSAVYLCASSHQQDRGLGQPQHFGDGTRLSIL.

The chain employs TRBV5-1 and TRBJ2-1, with D unclear. Germline CDR1 reads SGHRS; CDR2 reads YFSETQ. There are 14 residues in the CDR3. V lost 0 bases, J lost 5 bases, and 9 bases lay in between. CDR3: CASSLAVVNNEQFF. The CDR3 DNA reads TGCGCCAGCAGCTTGGCCGTGGTCAACAATGAGCAGTTCTTC.

The CDR3 DNA reads TGTGCCAGCAGCTTAGCCAGCGGGGGGGCGACAGATACGCAGTATTTT. It yields the protein CASSLASGGATDTQYF. The chain couples TRBV7-2 to TRBJ2-3, with TRBD2 matching 10 bases. Germline V lookup: CDR1 SGHTA, CDR2 FQGNSA. The CDR3 is made up of 16 amino acids. V was pared by 0 bases and J by 3 bases, with 3 bases of the junction left unmatched.

Remarks on this clone: Mismatch with germline at one junction end may stem from a read error. V gene TRBV7-2 combines with J gene TRBJ1-2, with 7 bases matching TRBD1. In germline, CDR1 is SGHTA, CDR2 FQGNSA. CDR3 size: 14 residues. CDR3 sequence: CASGLAGGDYGYTF. CDR3 in DNA: TGTGCCAGCGGCTTGGCAGGGGGGGACTATGGCTACACCTTC.

The chain couples TRBV7-5 to TRBJ2-1. TRBV7-5 is described as a pseudogene. The CDR3 length is 16 residues. The CDR3 coding sequence is TGTGTCAGAAGCTTAGAGGACGTTTCTCGCTACAATGAGCAGTTCTTC. Translation gives CVRSLEDVSRYNEQFF.

The J gene is TRBJ2-3, the V gene TRBV7-2, with TRBD1 matching over 7 bases. Germline lookup yields CDR1 SGHTA and CDR2 FQGNSA. With 1 base clipped from V and 6 bases from J, the junction kept 7 bases outside the gene matches. There are 15 residues in the CDR3. CDR3 DNA sequence: TGTGCCAGCAGCTTAGAGAGGAGACAGGGCGATACGCAGTATTTT. It is translated as CASSLERRQGDTQYF.

The rearrangement links TRBV11-2 to TRBJ2-7; no firm D call. Germline values: CDR1 SGHAT, CDR2 FQNNGV. Trimming stripped 5 bases from V and 0 bases from J, with 8 bases between. The CDR3 totals 13 residues. CDR3 DNA: TGTGCCAGCAGCCGACTGGGCTCCTACGAGCAGTACTTC. It specifies CASSRLGSYEQYF. Filled out from reference TRBV11-2 and TRBJ2-7, the complete variable domain reads EAGVAQSPRYKIIEKRQSVAFWCNPISGHATLYWYQQILGQGPKLLIQFQNNGVVDDSQLPKDRFSAERLKGVDSTLKIQPAKLEDSAVYLCASSRLGSYEQYFGPGTRLTVT.

The V and J genes are TRBV5-1 and TRBJ1-2; D is perhaps TRBD1 (6 bases). Trimming took 2 bases from V and 7 from J, leaving 15 bases between them. Germline lookup yields CDR1 SGHRS and CDR2 YFSETQ. This CDR3 contains 14 residues. As DNA, the CDR3 is TGCGCCAGCAGCTTCCAGGAAGGACAGTCTGGCTACACCTTC. Translating gives CASSFQEGQSGYTF.

This sequence joins TRBV12-5 and TRBJ1-5, with D possibly TRBD1 on 5 matching bases. The germline CDR1 and CDR2 sequences are LGHNT and FRNRAP. The V end lost 5 bases, the J end lost 6 bases, and 14 bases lay between the germline ends. CDR3 length: 14 amino acids. Here the CDR3 reads CASGPGGRTQPQHF. As DNA, the CDR3 is TGTGCTAGTGGTCCGGGGGGGAGGACTCAGCCCCAGCATTTT.

V is TRBV19 and J is TRBJ2-7; 7 bases map to TRBD1. The ends lost 5 bases at V and 1 base at J; junction bases unmatched: 8. CDR3 length: 15 amino acids. Germline CDR1 and CDR2: LNHDA and SQIVND (reference sequence). The CDR3 bases are TGTGCCAGTAGTCAGCCGGGACAGAGGTCCTACGAGCAGTACTTC. Translating gives CASSQPGQRSYEQYF. The whole variable domain, remainder taken from reference TRBV19 and TRBJ2-7, is DGGITQSPKYLFRKEGQNVTLSCEQNLNHDAMYWYRQDPGQGLRLIYYSQIVNDFQKGDIAEGYSVSREKKESFPLTVTSAQKNPTAFYLCASSQPGQRSYEQYFGPGTRLTVT.

V usage is TRBV9 and J usage is TRBJ1-6, with D possibly matching TRBD1 (5 bases). The CDR3 has 13 amino acids. From germline, CDR1 is SGDLS and CDR2 YYNGEE. V dropped 3 bases and J dropped 12 bases, with 13 bases sitting between them. The CDR3 DNA follows: TGTGCCAGCAGCGCGCCAGGGACTAGACCCCTCCACTTT. Encoded protein: CASSAPGTRPLHF.

J is TRBJ2-2 and V is TRBV6-6; maybe TRBD2 (5 bases). The CDR3 is made up of 13 amino acids. The V end was cut by 4 bases, the J end by 9 bases, with 12 bases between. From germline, CDR1 is MNHNY and CDR2 SVGAGI (reference sequence). CDR3 coding DNA: TGTGCCAGCAGTTCCGGGGTCGGGAGGGAGCTGTTTTTT. This encodes CASSSGVGRELFF.

V is TRBV19 and J is TRBJ1-1, with a possible D match to TRBD1 (6 bases). The V gene lost 6 bases and the J gene lost 0 bases, with 11 bases spanning the gap. The CDR3 totals 14 residues. CDR1 and CDR2 from the germline V gene are LNHDA and SQIVND (reference sequence). The CDR3 DNA sequence: TGTGCCAGTAGAAGCGGGGGCATGAACACTGAAGCTTTCTTT. Its protein is CASRSGGMNTEAFF.

The chain employs TRBV19 and TRBJ1-4, with D tentatively TRBD1 (5 bases). The germline V gene has CDR1 LNHDA and CDR2 SQIVND (reference sequence). The CDR3 has 15 amino acids. V was clipped by 4 bases and J by 3 bases, with 12 bases between them. CDR3 protein: CASSTGAGSNEKLFF. In DNA, the CDR3 is TGTGCCAGTAGTACCGGGGCCGGTTCTAATGAAAAACTGTTTTTT.

This CDR3 reads CASSLAPGTSGGRSSYNEQFF. In DNA, the CDR3 is TGTGCCAGCAGCTTAGCACCCGGGACTAGCGGGGGCCGGAGCTCCTACAATGAGCAGTTCTTC. The chain joins TRBV7-8 to TRBJ2-1; 14 nucleotides match TRBD2. CDR1 and CDR2 (germline): SGHVS, FQNEAQ. The length of the CDR3 is 21 residues. Germline trimming cut 0 bases from V and 0 bases from J; bases unmatched to any gene: 10.

This clone has more than one count but fewer than ten. The chain combines TRBV19 with TRBJ1-1; weak D call: TRBD1 (5 bases). The CDR3 has 15 amino acids. Germline V CDR1 and CDR2: LNHDA, SQIVND (reference sequence). Trimming removed 6 bases at V and 0 bases at J, with 14 bases between. CDR3 in DNA: TGTGCCAGTAGCCTAGCGGGGGGAATGAACACTGAAGCTTTCTTT. This translates into CASSLAGGMNTEAFF.